The 19 T cell receptor beta chains in this list originate from one sample, sequenced in a study of blood T cell repertoires in COVID-19. The method was immunoSEQ multiplex PCR; TCRdb's version includes in-frame clones alone and lacks a portion of them. The table includes about 86,000 clones, around 85% detected once. Sample: peripheral blood. These receptor sequences come from a man over 45 with acute or convalescent COVID-19.

The chain uses TRBV7-9 and TRBJ2-7; 9 bases match TRBD1. Germline loops: CDR1 SEHNR, CDR2 FQNEAQ (reference sequence). The V and J ends lost 5 bases and 5 bases, in that order; junction bases with no gene match: 10. The CDR3 consists of 15 residues. The CDR3, as DNA: TGTGCCAGCAGCCCCGGGACAGGGATGGTCGACGAGCAGTACTTC. Its protein is CASSPGTGMVDEQYF.

Only a few counts were recorded for this clone. The chain carries TRBV28 and TRBJ2-2, with TRBD2 matching over 7 bases. In germline, CDR1 is MDHEN, CDR2 SYDVKM. The CDR3 runs 14 residues. The V gene end was trimmed by 4 bases and the J gene end by 6 bases; junction bases not matched to a gene: 5. This CDR3 reads CASSYGGFSGELFF. CDR3 in DNA: TGTGCCAGCAGTTACGGGGGGTTTTCCGGGGAGCTGTTTTTT.

This chain joins TRBV7-2 and TRBJ2-3; D is unclear. The germline V gene encodes CDR1 SGHTA and CDR2 FQGNSA. The germline V and J ends were trimmed by 1 base and 2 bases, with 7 bases remaining between them. CDR3 size: 14 residues. CDR3 sequence (DNA): TGTGCCAGCAGCTTAGGGCCTCTCACAGATACGCAGTATTTT. It encodes CASSLGPLTDTQYF.

This chain uses TRBV6-5 with TRBJ1-1; the D gene is possibly TRBD1 (5 bases). The CDR3 spans 15 residues. The germline V gene encodes CDR1 MNHEY and CDR2 SVGAGI. Trimming removed 2 bases from V and 1 base from J, with 11 bases in between. The CDR3 DNA reads TGTGCCAGCAGTTACGGGGTCGGACAGAACACTGAAGCTTTCTTT. It yields the protein CASSYGVGQNTEAFF.

V and J are TRBV5-4 and TRBJ1-3; TRBD1 is a possible D gene (5 bases). CDR3 length: 19 residues. Trimming stripped 2 bases from V and 0 bases from J, with 21 bases between. Germline V gives CDR1 SGHNT, CDR2 YYREEE (reference sequence). The CDR3 DNA is TGTGCCAGCAGCTTTGGTAGGGGTGAGGACGGCGCCTCTGGAAACACCATATATTTT. This translates into CASSFGRGEDGASGNTIYF.

The chain is built from TRBV6-5 and TRBJ1-4; the match to TRBD1 covers 7 bases. CDR1 MNHEY and CDR2 SVGAGI come from the germline V gene. V lost 6 bases and J lost 5; bases outside the gene matches: 9. The CDR3 covers 15 residues. For the CDR3, the DNA is TGTGCCAGCAGAAAACGACAGGGACCGAATGAAAAACTGTTTTTT. It specifies CASRKRQGPNEKLFF.

V and J are TRBV2 and TRBJ2-6, with a tentative D call TRBD1 (5 bases). The CDR3 loop spans 18 amino acids. Germline CDR1 reads SNHLY; CDR2 reads FYNNEI. The V end was cut by 5 bases, the J end by 6 bases, with 23 bases between. CDR3 DNA sequence: TGTGCCAGCAGTAAACGGTGGGAAGGGGCGCGCCTGGCCAACGTCCTGACTTTC. It translates to CASSKRWEGARLANVLTF.

The chain carries TRBV6-6 and TRBJ2-5, with 7 nucleotides matching TRBD1. This CDR3 is built from 13 residues. J was trimmed by 6 bases and V by 2 bases; bases with no gene match: 3. Germline-derived CDR1 and CDR2 are MNHNY and SVGAGI (reference sequence). The CDR3 is CASSYPGQQTQYF. CDR3 DNA: TGTGCCAGCAGTTACCCGGGACAGCAGACCCAGTACTTC.

This chain uses TRBV28 with TRBJ1-5; 7 bases line up with TRBD1. CDR1 is MDHEN and CDR2 is SYDVKM in the germline V gene. This CDR3 has 15 amino acids. Unmatched junction bases numbered 13, after V lost 3 bases and J lost 11 bases. CDR3 nucleotide sequence: TGTGCCAGCAGTTTGCTCCAGGGGGACGGCACCACCCAGCATTTT. Encoded protein: CASSLLQGDGTTQHF.

The V gene is TRBV7-9, the J gene TRBJ1-2; 10 bases map to TRBD1. Per the germline V gene, CDR1 is SEHNR and CDR2 is FQNEAQ (reference sequence). The CDR3 has 14 residues. Trimming took 1 base from V and 8 from J; bases not matched to a gene: 4. CDR3 region: CASSLGDRGAGYTF. Here the CDR3 DNA reads TGTGCCAGCAGCTTAGGGGACAGGGGAGCGGGCTACACCTTC.

This clone appeared a single time. V and J are TRBV21-1 and TRBJ2-6; the D call in the table, TRBD1, was not verified against the DNA. TRBV21-1 is labeled a pseudogene. This CDR3 comprises 18 residues. CDR3 region: CASSTILDSSSGANVLTF. In DNA form, the CDR3 reads TGTGCCAGCAGCACTATTTTAGACAGCAGCTCTGGGGCCAACGTCCTGACTTTC.

V gene TRBV4-3 combines with J gene TRBJ1-5; D remains ambiguous. Germline values: CDR1 LGHNA, CDR2 YSLEER. The CDR3 length is 15 residues. V was clipped by 0 bases and J by 6 bases, with 12 bases between them. The CDR3 coding sequence is TGCGCCAGCAGCCAAGAAATCATGGGGAGTCAGCCCCAGCATTTT. Translated: CASSQEIMGSQPQHF.

This clone has just one count. The chain employs TRBV5-6 and TRBJ2-1; 7 bases align to TRBD1. The CDR3 length is 13 residues. Losses at the gene ends were 2 bases for V and 6 bases for J; bases not matched to a gene: 2. Germline V gives CDR1 SGHDT, CDR2 YYEEEE. The CDR3 here is CASSFDRANEQFF. The CDR3 nucleotides are TGTGCCAGCAGCTTCGACAGGGCCAATGAGCAGTTCTTC.

The chain recombines TRBV5-4 with TRBJ2-2, with D tentatively TRBD2 (6 bases). Deletions cut 4 bases from V and 3 bases from J, with 16 bases between. Germline loops: CDR1 SGHNT, CDR2 YYREEE (reference sequence). CDR3 length: 16 residues. The CDR3 DNA sequence: TGTGCCAGCAGCGCGGGACTTTGGGGCGACACCGGGGAGCTGTTTTTT. It specifies CASSAGLWGDTGELFF. The variable domain in full, completed from reference TRBV5-4 and TRBJ2-2, reads ETGVTQSPTHLIKTRGQQVTLRCSSQSGHNTVSWYQQALGQGPQFIFQYYREEENGRGNFPPRFSGLQFPNYSSELNVNALELDDSALYLCASSAGLWGDTGELFFGEGSRLTVL.

This chain joins TRBV2 and TRBJ1-6; D is undetermined. The CDR3 sequence is 14 residues long. The germline CDR1 and CDR2 sequences are SNHLY and FYNNEI. With 7 bases removed from V and 5 bases from J, the gap between germline ends came to 12 bases. Written as DNA, the CDR3 is TGTGCCAGCAACACAGAGCGGCATAATTCACCCCTCCACTTT. Protein product: CASNTERHNSPLHF.

This clone came up once. This chain joins TRBV10-3 and TRBJ2-2, with TRBD1 matching 9 bases. CDR3 length: 16 amino acids. Trimming took 6 bases from V and 1 from J; bases not matched to a gene: 6. Germline V gene sequence: CDR1 ENHRY, CDR2 SYGVKD. The CDR3 coding sequence is TGTGCCATCAGGCCTACGGGACAGGGGAACACCGGGGAGCTGTTTTTT. It encodes CAIRPTGQGNTGELFF.

The rearrangement links TRBV9 to TRBJ1-3, with TRBD1 as a possible D gene (6 bases). Germline lookup yields CDR1 SGDLS and CDR2 YYNGEE. This CDR3 region has 16 residues. The germline V and J ends were trimmed by 0 bases and 1 base, with 11 bases remaining between them. The CDR3 spells CASSVATGRSGNTIYF. CDR3 nucleotides: TGTGCCAGCAGCGTAGCTACAGGGCGATCTGGAAACACCATATATTTT.

This chain uses TRBV5-5 with TRBJ1-2; tentative D call: TRBD1 (6 bases). Germline V CDR1 and CDR2: SGHKS, YYEKEE (reference sequence). The ends were cut back, 2 bases at V and 3 bases at J, with 8 bases in the middle. The CDR3 is made up of 13 amino acids. CDR3 sequence (DNA): TGTGCCAGCAGCTTACAGGGACACTATGGCTACACCTTC. Its translation: CASSLQGHYGYTF.

This chain joins TRBV6-5 and TRBJ2-7; D perhaps matches TRBD1 (5 bases). Trimming took off 5 bases at V and 2 bases at J, with 10 bases between the two ends. From germline, CDR1 is MNHEY and CDR2 SVGAGI. This CDR3 is built from 13 residues. For the CDR3, the DNA is TGTGCCAGCAGTCGCGACAGCACCTACGAGCAGTACTTC. Amino acid sequence: CASSRDSTYEQYF.